This TCR beta chain comes out of a study of blood T cell repertoires in COVID-19. Study-level information: The United States, Italy and Spain were the sources of the acute and convalescent COVID-19 samples. Nucleic acid was either cDNA or gDNA, and it came from T cells, B-cell-depleted T cells, or PBMCs.

Recruited during active infection, patients (from Seattle) were subsequently followed longitudinally. Generated by immunoSEQ multiplex PCR, the TCRdb table keeps only in-frame clones and is missing some. The repertoire has 350,000 to 450,000 clones, approximately 89% of them found once; the top ten carry around 1.5%. Germline CDR1 MNHEY, CDR2 SMNVEV (reference sequence). This CDR3 comprises 16 residues. V was clipped by 2 bases and J by 4 bases, with 14 bases between them. Input material: peripheral blood. This chain joins TRBV27 and TRBJ1-4; TRBD1 might be the D (5 bases). This TCR was recovered from a woman aged 35 to 49 with COVID-19, enrolled during active disease. CDR3 region: CASSLRVGRVNEKLFF. CDR3 nucleotides: TGTGCCAGCAGTTTAAGGGTGGGCAGGGTTAATGAAAAACTGTTTTTT. Combining the CDR3 with reference TRBV27 and TRBJ1-4 gives the whole variable domain EAQVTQNPRYLITVTGKKLTVTCSQNMNHEYMSWYRQDPGLGLRQIYYSMNVEVTDKGDVPEGYKVSRKEKRNFPLILESPSPNQTSLYFCASSLRVGRVNEKLFFGSGTQLSVL.